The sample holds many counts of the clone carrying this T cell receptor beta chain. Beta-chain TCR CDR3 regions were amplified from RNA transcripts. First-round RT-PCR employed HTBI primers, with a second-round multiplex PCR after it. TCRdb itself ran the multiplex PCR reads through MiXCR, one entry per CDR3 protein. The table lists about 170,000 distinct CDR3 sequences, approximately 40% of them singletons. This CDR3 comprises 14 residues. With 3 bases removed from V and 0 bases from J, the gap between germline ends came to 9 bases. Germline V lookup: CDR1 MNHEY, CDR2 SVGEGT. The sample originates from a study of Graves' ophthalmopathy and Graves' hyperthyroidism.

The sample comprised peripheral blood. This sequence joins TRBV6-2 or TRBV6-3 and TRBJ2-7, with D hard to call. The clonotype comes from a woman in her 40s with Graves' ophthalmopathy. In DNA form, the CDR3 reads TGTGCCAGCAGTTATAGGCTGTCCTCCTACGAGCAGTACTTC. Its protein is CASSYRLSSYEQYF.